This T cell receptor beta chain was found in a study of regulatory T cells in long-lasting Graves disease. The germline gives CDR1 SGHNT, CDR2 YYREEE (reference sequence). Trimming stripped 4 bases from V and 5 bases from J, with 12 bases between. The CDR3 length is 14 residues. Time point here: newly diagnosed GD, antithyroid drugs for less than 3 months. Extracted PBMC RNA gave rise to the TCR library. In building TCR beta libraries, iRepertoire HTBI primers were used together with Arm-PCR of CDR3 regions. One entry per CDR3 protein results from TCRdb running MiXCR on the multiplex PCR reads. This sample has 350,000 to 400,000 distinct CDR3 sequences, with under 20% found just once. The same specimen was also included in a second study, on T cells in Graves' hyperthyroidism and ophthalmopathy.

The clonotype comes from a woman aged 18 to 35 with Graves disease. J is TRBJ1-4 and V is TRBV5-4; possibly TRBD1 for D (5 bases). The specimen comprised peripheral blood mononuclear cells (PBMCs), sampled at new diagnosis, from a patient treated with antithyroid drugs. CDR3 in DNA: TGTGCCAGCAGCATTCCCGGGGCCAATGAAAAACTGTTTTTT. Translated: CASSIPGANEKLFF.